The 24 T cell receptor beta chains below come from one sample, sequenced in a study of cytomegalovirus exposure and HLA in healthy donors. Produced via immunoSEQ multiplex PCR; TCRdb's table is partial and in-frame only. This sample has around 54,000 clones, with 89% found just once. Sample: PBMCs. These receptors all stem from a young woman in good health and CMV-seropositive.

CDR3 protein: CASSLSTGVGNTIYF. CDR3 bases: TGTGCCAGCAGCTTATCGACAGGGGTCGGAAACACCATATATTTT. The V gene is TRBV7-9, the J gene TRBJ1-3; the match to TRBD1 covers 8 bases. J gave up 4 bases and V 2 bases, and 4 bases lay outside the gene matches. Looked up from germline, CDR1 is SEHNR and CDR2 is FQNEAQ (reference sequence). The CDR3 runs 15 residues.

The CDR3 sequence is CASSSGTRDAYEQYF. CDR3 DNA: TGTGCCAGCAGCTCCGGGACTAGGGATGCCTACGAGCAGTACTTC. The genes are TRBV13 and TRBJ2-7; TRBD2 agrees at 8 bases. CDR3 size: 15 residues. Germline V lookup: CDR1 PRHDT, CDR2 FYEKMQ (reference sequence). Losses at the gene ends were 4 bases for V and 2 bases for J; bases not matched to a gene: 7.

The chain links TRBV4-1 to TRBJ2-7; unclear D gene. The germline V and J ends were trimmed by 0 bases and 4 bases, with 10 bases remaining between them. Germline CDR1 is MGHRA and CDR2 is YSYEKL. The CDR3 has 14 amino acids. This CDR3 is CASSQDETTYEQYF. The CDR3 DNA sequence: TGCGCCAGCAGCCAAGATGAGACAACTTACGAGCAGTACTTC.

This chain uses TRBV4-3 with TRBJ1-5; D gene unclear. Trimming removed 1 base at V and 0 bases at J, with 7 bases between. Germline V gives CDR1 LGHNA, CDR2 YSLEER. The CDR3 totals 15 residues. The CDR3 is CASSQVVYSNQPQHF. DNA for the CDR3: TGCGCCAGCAGCCAAGTCGTATATAGCAATCAGCCCCAGCATTTT.

The rearrangement uses TRBV6-1 and TRBJ1-1; no clear D. V was shortened by 7 bases and J by 2 bases, with 14 bases between the two germline ends. CDR1 is MNHNS and CDR2 is SASEGT in the germline V gene. The CDR3 consists of 14 residues. CDR3 region: CASILAAPNTEAFF. CDR3 bases: TGTGCCAGCATCTTGGCTGCACCCAACACTGAAGCTTTCTTT.

This sequence joins TRBV19 and TRBJ1-1; 9 bases are a match to TRBD1. The ends lost 6 bases at V and 5 bases at J; junction bases unmatched: 13. CDR3 length: 16 amino acids. Germline assignment: CDR1 LNHDA and CDR2 SQIVND (reference sequence). The CDR3 DNA sequence: TGTGCCAGTAGGACTTATGACAGGGGGTATCGGACTGAAGCTTTCTTT. Amino acids: CASRTYDRGYRTEAFF.

The CDR3 nucleotides read TGTGCCAGCAGGGACGGGGGGGGAAGCACAGATACGCAGTATTTT. It yields the protein CASRDGGGSTDTQYF. The V gene is TRBV2, the J gene TRBJ2-3; 8 bases agree with TRBD2. CDR3 length: 15 amino acids. The germline CDR1 and CDR2 sequences are SNHLY and FYNNEI. J gave up 0 bases and V 6 bases, and 5 bases lay outside the gene matches.

The rearrangement joins TRBV6-1 to TRBJ1-5, with D unresolved. This CDR3 contains 13 residues. Trimming removed 7 bases from V and 9 bases from J, with 16 bases in between. In germline, CDR1 is MNHNS, CDR2 SASEGT. The CDR3 DNA follows: TGTGCCAGCACGGCCCGGGTACAAGGGCCCCAGCATTTT. Translating it yields CASTARVQGPQHF.

CDR3 sequence reads: CASSIAPGGTDTQYF. The CDR3 nucleotides read TGTGCCAGTAGTATAGCGCCCGGGGGCACAGATACGCAGTATTTT. This chain links TRBV19 with TRBJ2-3; D perhaps matches TRBD2 (5 bases). The germline V and J ends were trimmed by 1 base and 1 base, with 9 bases remaining between them. The CDR3 has 15 amino acids. CDR1 and CDR2 (germline): LNHDA, SQIVND (reference sequence). Using reference TRBV19 and TRBJ2-3 for the parts outside the CDR3, the full variable domain is DGGITQSPKYLFRKEGQNVTLSCEQNLNHDAMYWYRQDPGQGLRLIYYSQIVNDFQKGDIAEGYSVSREKKESFPLTVTSAQKNPTAFYLCASSIAPGGTDTQYFGPGTRLTVL.

This clone was counted a few times. This chain links TRBV19 with TRBJ1-1, with TRBD1 identical over 9 bases. Germline trimming cut 4 bases from V and 2 bases from J; bases unmatched to any gene: 8. Germline V lookup: CDR1 LNHDA, CDR2 SQIVND (reference sequence). There are 16 residues in the CDR3. CDR3 in amino acids: CASSTQGAFKNTEAFF. The CDR3 DNA reads as TGTGCCAGTAGTACACAGGGGGCCTTCAAAAACACTGAAGCTTTCTTT.

The chain combines TRBV19 with TRBJ1-2, with 7 bases fitting TRBD1. CDR1 is LNHDA and CDR2 is SQIVND in the germline V gene (reference sequence). The junction had 3 bases not matched to a gene; V was cut back by 0 bases and J by 8 bases. CDR3 size: 13 residues. The DNA for the CDR3 is TGTGCCAGTAGTATAGAGACAGGGCGAGGCTACACCTTC. Its protein product is CASSIETGRGYTF.

The CDR3 bases are TGTGCCAGCAGCCCCGGACTAGCGGGAGGGGCCGGGGAGCTGTTTTTT. It translates to CASSPGLAGGAGELFF. The chain uses TRBV9 and TRBJ2-2; TRBD2 matches 15 bases. The CDR3 extends over 16 amino acids. The germline CDR1 and CDR2 sequences are SGDLS and YYNGEE. The V gene end was trimmed by 4 bases and the J gene end by 6 bases; junction bases not matched to a gene: 4.

The chain employs TRBV2 and TRBJ2-6; the D gene is possibly TRBD1 (6 bases). In germline, CDR1 is SNHLY, CDR2 FYNNEI. CDR3 length: 16 residues. V was trimmed by 7 bases and J by 0 bases, leaving 13 bases between them. The DNA for the CDR3 is TGTGCCAGCAACCTCGGACAGTTCTCTGGGGCCAACGTCCTGACTTTC. It codes for CASNLGQFSGANVLTF.

The V and J genes are TRBV6-5 and TRBJ2-2; 8 bases match TRBD2. Looked up from germline, CDR1 is MNHEY and CDR2 is SVGAGI. The CDR3 runs to 15 residues. With V trimmed by 5 bases and J by 3 bases, 5 bases remained unmatched. The CDR3 reads CASSPGGGHTGELFF. CDR3 in DNA: TGTGCCAGCAGTCCGGGCGGGGGGCACACCGGGGAGCTGTTTTTT.

The chain uses TRBV5-1 and TRBJ2-5, with 9 bases lining up with TRBD1. The CDR3 contains 14 residues. CDR1 is SGHRS, CDR2 YFSETQ, per germline. The ends lost 4 bases at V and 5 bases at J; junction bases unmatched: 6. The CDR3 DNA sequence: TGCGCCAGCAGCCGGGGACAGGGAGAGGAGACCCAGTACTTC. Translation gives CASSRGQGEETQYF.

The rearrangement uses TRBV27 and TRBJ1-2; weak D call: TRBD1 (6 bases). The germline gives CDR1 MNHEY, CDR2 SMNVEV (reference sequence). The V gene lost 5 bases and the J gene lost 3 bases, with 13 bases spanning the gap. This CDR3 contains 14 residues. CDR3 coding DNA: TGTGCCAGCAGTGTTTCAGGGGTACACTATGGCTACACCTTC. It codes for CASSVSGVHYGYTF.

The rearrangement joins TRBV6-5 to TRBJ1-2; D perhaps matches TRBD1 (6 bases). The length of the CDR3 is 13 residues. Trimming removed 2 bases from V and 7 bases from J, with 11 bases in between. Germline loops: CDR1 MNHEY, CDR2 SVGAGI. The CDR3 sequence is CASSYGQWLGYTF. The DNA of the CDR3 is TGTGCCAGCAGTTACGGACAGTGGCTTGGCTACACCTTC.

V and J are TRBV2 and TRBJ2-2, with D maybe TRBD1 (5 bases). The germline V and J ends were trimmed by 4 bases and 0 bases, with 9 bases remaining between them. Germline V gene data show CDR1 as SNHLY and CDR2 as FYNNEI. CDR3 length equals 15 residues. The CDR3 loop is CASSVRTTNTGELFF. The DNA for the CDR3 is TGTGCCAGCAGTGTCCGGACAACGAACACCGGGGAGCTGTTTTTT. Complete variable domain (other parts from reference TRBV2 and TRBJ2-2): EPEVTQTPSHQVTQMGQEVILRCVPISNHLYFYWYRQILGQKVEFLVSFYNNEISEKSEIFDDQFSVERPDGSNFTLKIRSTKLEDSAMYFCASSVRTTNTGELFFGEGSRLTVL.

The chain recombines TRBV27 with TRBJ1-6; 7 nucleotides line up with TRBD1. V lost 6 bases, J lost 6 bases, and 5 bases stayed unmatched. The germline V gene has CDR1 MNHEY and CDR2 SMNVEV (reference sequence). The CDR3 spans 14 residues. This CDR3 is CASRLTGSNSPLHF. In DNA, the CDR3 is TGTGCCAGCAGATTGACAGGGAGTAATTCACCCCTCCACTTT.

The chain combines TRBV10-1 with TRBJ2-3; 7 bases are a match to TRBD1. The ends lost 7 bases at V and 7 bases at J; junction bases unmatched: 11. Germline CDR1 WNHNN, CDR2 SYGVQD (reference sequence). CDR3 length equals 14 residues. The CDR3 nucleotides are TGCGCCAGCACCATTCGAGGGGGCGGTTATACGCAGTATTTT. This translates into CASTIRGGGYTQYF.

The chain carries TRBV5-1 and TRBJ1-1, with no clear D. There are 16 residues in the CDR3. The germline V gene has CDR1 SGHRS and CDR2 YFSETQ. V was pared by 4 bases and J by 6 bases, with 22 bases between. The CDR3 protein is CASSPSPASLGAEAFF. The CDR3 DNA sequence: TGCGCCAGCAGCCCCTCCCCGGCCAGTCTGGGCGCTGAAGCTTTCTTT.

The chain carries TRBV27 and TRBJ2-1, with D possibly TRBD2 on 6 matching bases. The V end lost 0 bases, the J end lost 9 bases, and 12 bases lay between the germline ends. CDR3 length equals 14 residues. Per germline, CDR1 MNHEY and CDR2 SMNVEV (reference sequence). The CDR3 DNA is TGTGCCAGCAGTTTATCTGGACTATTAGGTGAGCAGTTCTTC. Protein product: CASSLSGLLGEQFF.

V usage is TRBV4-1 and J usage is TRBJ2-5; possibly TRBD1 for D (6 bases). Germline V gene sequence: CDR1 MGHRA, CDR2 YSYEKL. V was shortened by 4 bases and J by 2 bases, with 11 bases between the two germline ends. The CDR3 extends over 14 amino acids. The CDR3 reads CASSPQTGQETQYF. CDR3 sequence (DNA): TGCGCCAGCAGCCCCCAGACAGGTCAAGAGACCCAGTACTTC.

The chain combines TRBV11-2 with TRBJ1-6; D is undetermined. The CDR3 has 14 residues. V was cut by 1 base and J by 7 bases, with 8 bases left in between. Germline V CDR1 and CDR2: SGHAT, FQNNGV. The CDR3 here is CASSLVGGNSPLHF. The CDR3 bases are TGTGCCAGCAGCTTAGTCGGCGGAAATTCACCCCTCCACTTT.